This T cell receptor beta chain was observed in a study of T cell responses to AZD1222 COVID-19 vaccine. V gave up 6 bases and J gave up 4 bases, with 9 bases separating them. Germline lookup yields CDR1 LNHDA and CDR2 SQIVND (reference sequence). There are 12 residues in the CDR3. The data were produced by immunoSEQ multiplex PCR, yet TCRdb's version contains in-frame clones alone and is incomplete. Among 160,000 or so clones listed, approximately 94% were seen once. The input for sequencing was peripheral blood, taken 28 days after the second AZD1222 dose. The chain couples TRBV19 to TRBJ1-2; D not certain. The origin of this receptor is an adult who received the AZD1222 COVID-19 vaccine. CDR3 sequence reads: CASRTSGYGYTF. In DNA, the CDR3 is TGTGCCAGTAGAACCAGTGGCTATGGCTACACCTTC.